The clone carrying this TCR beta chain was found a few times. Its antigen remains unidentified. V was trimmed by 4 bases and J by 13 bases, leaving 15 bases between them. This CDR3 contains 12 residues. The germline CDR1 and CDR2 sequences are SGHRS and YFSETQ. These data are taken from a study of T-cell memory formation after mild COVID-19. The study, taken as a whole, reports: Contracting CD8+ clones were enriched in EMRA, CD4+ mainly in CM and EM.

Via MiXCR, TCRdb re-called the 5' RACE reads, giving one row per CDR3 protein. The table lists fewer than 400,000 distinct CDR3 sequences, 13% of them singletons. The chain recombines TRBV5-1 with TRBJ2-4; a weak D match, TRBD1 (6 bases). Sequencing was performed on PBMCs or a T cell subset sorted from them (not recorded which). The sequence derives from a man aged 18 to 29 who had mild COVID-19 (a few samples of this study predate the infection). Cell type and time point are not known. The CDR3 here is CASSPNRERQYF. The CDR3, as DNA: TGCGCCAGCAGCCCTAACAGGGAACGCCAGTACTTC.